This is a list of T cell receptor beta chains from one sample in a study of blood T cell repertoires in COVID-19. Produced via immunoSEQ multiplex PCR; TCRdb's table is partial and in-frame only. The table includes about half a million clones, nearly 90% detected once. The sequenced material came from peripheral blood. Receptor source: a man between 18 and 29 years old with COVID-19, enrolled during active disease. Both conserved end residues are part of each CDR3. Fields, in order: V gene, J gene, clone size, D gene, CDR3 protein. A D gene is named only where the DNA matches it firmly. Some rows have no size entry. The others give once, few or many, or a class for an expanded clone.

v_call: TRBV6-1; j_call: TRBJ2-7; clone_size: .; d_call: .; cdr3_aa: CASSEYRPRSYEQYF
v_call: TRBV2; j_call: TRBJ1-6; clone_size: .; d_call: TRBD1; cdr3_aa: CAGSWDRGSNSPLHF
v_call: TRBV11-2; j_call: TRBJ2-1; clone_size: .; d_call: TRBD2; cdr3_aa: CASSLQAGNEQFF
v_call: TRBV7-9; j_call: TRBJ2-3; clone_size: .; d_call: .; cdr3_aa: CASSLAYQTVTSTDTQYF
v_call: TRBV19; j_call: TRBJ2-3; clone_size: .; d_call: .; cdr3_aa: CASSKRVDYSTDTQYF
v_call: TRBV27; j_call: TRBJ1-6; clone_size: few; d_call: .; cdr3_aa: CASSPRAGNSPLHF
v_call: TRBV9; j_call: TRBJ2-3; clone_size: .; d_call: .; cdr3_aa: CASSPASNTDTQYF
v_call: TRBV5-4; j_call: TRBJ1-2; clone_size: .; d_call: TRBD1; cdr3_aa: CASSKDRTNYGYTF
v_call: TRBV2; j_call: TRBJ2-3; clone_size: .; d_call: TRBD1; cdr3_aa: CASSLTGFKDTQYF
v_call: TRBV28; j_call: TRBJ2-1; clone_size: .; d_call: .; cdr3_aa: CASRAGIGEQFF
v_call: TRBV3-1/TRBV3-2; j_call: TRBJ1-2; clone_size: once; d_call: TRBD1; cdr3_aa: CASSRTGRGAYGYTF
v_call: TRBV6-5; j_call: TRBJ2-7; clone_size: .; d_call: .; cdr3_aa: CASSYSSGNSYEQYF
v_call: TRBV5-4; j_call: TRBJ1-4; clone_size: .; d_call: TRBD1; cdr3_aa: CASSNRDRGRIEKLFF
v_call: TRBV7-9; j_call: TRBJ2-5; clone_size: .; d_call: TRBD2; cdr3_aa: CASSLGGGAETQYF
v_call: TRBV12-3/TRBV12-4; j_call: TRBJ2-4; clone_size: .; d_call: .; cdr3_aa: CASSYNRVNIQYF
v_call: TRBV7-9; j_call: TRBJ2-5; clone_size: .; d_call: .; cdr3_aa: CASSLQQETQYF
v_call: TRBV2; j_call: TRBJ2-2; clone_size: .; d_call: TRBD2; cdr3_aa: CASRPTSGRGGELFF
v_call: TRBV11-3; j_call: TRBJ1-1; clone_size: .; d_call: .; cdr3_aa: CASSQNWGHTEAFF
v_call: TRBV6-1; j_call: TRBJ1-5; clone_size: .; d_call: TRBD1; cdr3_aa: CASREGTGAQPQHF
v_call: TRBV27; j_call: TRBJ2-7; clone_size: .; d_call: TRBD1; cdr3_aa: CASSPGTAHYEQYF
v_call: TRBV21-1; j_call: TRBJ2-1; clone_size: .; d_call: .; cdr3_aa: CASSKPGGRLGEQFF
v_call: TRBV3-1/TRBV3-2; j_call: TRBJ2-2; clone_size: once; d_call: .; cdr3_aa: CASSLGVNTGELFF
v_call: TRBV13; j_call: TRBJ2-3; clone_size: once; d_call: .; cdr3_aa: CASSPRTVPDTQYF
v_call: TRBV7-2; j_call: TRBJ2-2; clone_size: .; d_call: .; cdr3_aa: CASSSDSDTGELFF
v_call: TRBV6-2/TRBV6-3; j_call: TRBJ1-2; clone_size: .; d_call: .; cdr3_aa: CASSRGGVGGYTF
v_call: TRBV5-6; j_call: TRBJ1-2; clone_size: .; d_call: .; cdr3_aa: CASRGRGRGVDYGYTF
v_call: TRBV19; j_call: TRBJ2-7; clone_size: .; d_call: TRBD2; cdr3_aa: CASSGDGGSSYEQYF
v_call: TRBV7-8; j_call: TRBJ1-5; clone_size: .; d_call: .; cdr3_aa: CASSPTGSPQHF
v_call: TRBV5-1; j_call: TRBJ1-2; clone_size: .; d_call: .; cdr3_aa: CASSWRGSGYTF
v_call: TRBV4-2; j_call: TRBJ1-6; clone_size: .; d_call: .; cdr3_aa: CASSPAADRPNSPLHF
v_call: TRBV6-6; j_call: TRBJ1-2; clone_size: .; d_call: .; cdr3_aa: CASPPPRYGYTF
v_call: TRBV2; j_call: TRBJ2-7; clone_size: few; d_call: .; cdr3_aa: CASVESGSSPSYEQYF
v_call: TRBV7-9; j_call: TRBJ2-1; clone_size: .; d_call: TRBD1; cdr3_aa: CASSLSGTGWLF
v_call: TRBV5-1; j_call: TRBJ2-3; clone_size: .; d_call: .; cdr3_aa: CASSLAGGTDTDTQYF
v_call: TRBV6-6; j_call: TRBJ1-5; clone_size: many; d_call: .; cdr3_aa: CASSGGHQPQHF
v_call: TRBV19; j_call: TRBJ1-1; clone_size: .; d_call: .; cdr3_aa: CASSINGGNTEAFF
v_call: TRBV27; j_call: TRBJ1-2; clone_size: .; d_call: TRBD1; cdr3_aa: CASSRHGGGRGYTF
v_call: TRBV7-2; j_call: TRBJ2-5; clone_size: .; d_call: TRBD2; cdr3_aa: CASSSAGGLETQYF
v_call: TRBV14; j_call: TRBJ2-7; clone_size: .; d_call: .; cdr3_aa: CASSQGDSSFYEQYF
v_call: TRBV2; j_call: TRBJ1-6; clone_size: .; d_call: .; cdr3_aa: CASSGGGPGIGSPLHF
v_call: TRBV7-2; j_call: TRBJ2-7; clone_size: once; d_call: TRBD1; cdr3_aa: CASSPYRGYYEQYF
v_call: TRBV18; j_call: TRBJ2-3; clone_size: .; d_call: .; cdr3_aa: CASSPFWDTLGDTQYF
v_call: TRBV6-6; j_call: TRBJ2-3; clone_size: .; d_call: TRBD2; cdr3_aa: CASSYQRGSTDTQYF
v_call: TRBV7-9; j_call: TRBJ2-7; clone_size: .; d_call: .; cdr3_aa: CASSSDRIGKQYF
v_call: TRBV7-2; j_call: TRBJ2-1; clone_size: .; d_call: .; cdr3_aa: CASSLVGGSYNEQFF
v_call: TRBV7-2; j_call: TRBJ2-2; clone_size: .; d_call: .; cdr3_aa: CASRRSSGYTGELFF
v_call: TRBV19; j_call: TRBJ2-6; clone_size: .; d_call: .; cdr3_aa: CASSITAGANVLTF
v_call: TRBV11-2; j_call: TRBJ1-5; clone_size: .; d_call: .; cdr3_aa: CASSWKQGVSQHF
v_call: TRBV11-2; j_call: TRBJ1-1; clone_size: .; d_call: .; cdr3_aa: CASSFTILNTEAFF
v_call: TRBV7-9; j_call: TRBJ1-1; clone_size: .; d_call: .; cdr3_aa: CASSSPGSRGAFF